A selection of T cell receptor beta chains follows, all from one sample in a study of T cells in Graves' hyperthyroidism and ophthalmopathy. From the multiplex PCR reads, TCRdb called clonotypes with MiXCR, one entry per CDR3 protein. The table shows 500,000 to 750,000 distinct CDR3 sequences, with 15% to 19% occurring only once. The sequenced sample consisted of blood. These TCRs come from a young woman with Graves' hyperthyroidism. CDR3s leave out the opening cysteine and the closing phenylalanine or tryptophan.

>TRBV20-1|11|TRBJ1-6
SPRGGDNSPLH
>TRBV5-8|10|TRBJ2-7
ASSQGSLEQY
>TRBV20-1|14|TRBJ2-1
SAPGTSGRVYNEQF
>TRBV5-6|13|TRBJ1-1
ASSLGAGVNTEAF
>TRBV6-1|14|TRBJ1-1
ASSRNTGWGTTEAF
>TRBV3-1|10|-
ASSGRSYEQF
>TRBV12-3/TRBV12-4|15|TRBJ2-2
ASSTNKYRTSTGELF
>TRBV28|14|TRBJ2-5
ASRPPGTGRGETQY
>TRBV19|12|TRBJ2-1
ASSQQHSSNEQF
>TRBV20-1|12|TRBJ2-3
SASTSGSTDTQY